This T cell receptor (beta chain) came from a study of blood T cell repertoires in COVID-19. TCRdb's copy holds only in-frame clones and misses some; the assay was immunoSEQ multiplex PCR. The repertoire has approximately 250,000 clones, 65% to 90% of them found once; the top ten carry around 12%. Seattle's enrolled individuals joined amid active infection and were then monitored longitudinally. This clone was recorded only once. This clonotype originated in a woman in her 70s with COVID-19, enrolled during active disease. Sequenced: peripheral blood.

CDR3 DNA: TGCGCCAGCAGCCGAATTTCAGGGCTAGACTATGGCTACACCTTC. Amino acids: CASSRISGLDYGYTF. The gene calls are TRBV4-1 and TRBJ1-2; D perhaps matches TRBD1 (5 bases). Germline-derived CDR1 and CDR2 are MGHRA and YSYEKL. This CDR3 has 15 amino acids. Trimming removed 4 bases from V and 3 bases from J, with 15 bases in between.